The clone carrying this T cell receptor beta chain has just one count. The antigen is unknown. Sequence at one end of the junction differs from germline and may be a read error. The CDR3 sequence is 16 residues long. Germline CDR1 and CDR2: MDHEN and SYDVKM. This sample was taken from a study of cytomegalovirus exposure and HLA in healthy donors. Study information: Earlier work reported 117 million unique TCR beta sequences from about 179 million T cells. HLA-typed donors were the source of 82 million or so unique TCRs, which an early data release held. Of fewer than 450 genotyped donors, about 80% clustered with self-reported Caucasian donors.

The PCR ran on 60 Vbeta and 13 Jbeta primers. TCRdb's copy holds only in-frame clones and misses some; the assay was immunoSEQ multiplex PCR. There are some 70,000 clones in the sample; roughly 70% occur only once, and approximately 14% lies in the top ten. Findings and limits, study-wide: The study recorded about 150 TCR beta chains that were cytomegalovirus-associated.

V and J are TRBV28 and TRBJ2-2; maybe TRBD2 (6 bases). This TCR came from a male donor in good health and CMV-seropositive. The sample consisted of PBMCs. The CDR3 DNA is TGTGCCAGCAGTTCCCGGGACCCCCTTTTGACCGGGGGGCTGTTTTTT. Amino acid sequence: CASSSRDPLLTGGLFF.